These 24 T cell receptor beta chains originate from one sample sequenced in a study of blood T cells in healthy people across ages. Then a second PCR, running about 6 to 11 cycles, was carried out with a sample-barcoded 5' primer and a J-beta primer mix. Via MiXCR, TCRdb re-called the 5' RACE reads, giving one row per CDR3 protein. The table has hundreds of thousands of distinct CDR3 sequences, approximately 30% seen once. The sequencing sample was made of blood. The source is a woman of 80 years or more in good health.

This clonotype was seen repeatedly, ten times or more. The rearrangement uses TRBV7-8 and TRBJ2-7; D is undetermined. This CDR3 is built from 13 residues. Trimming removed 4 bases at V and 5 bases at J, with 12 bases between. Looked up from germline, CDR1 is SGHVS and CDR2 is FQNEAQ. CDR3 loop: CASSSSPDHEQYF. In DNA, the CDR3 is TGTGCCAGCAGCTCCTCTCCGGACCACGAGCAGTACTTC.

The J gene is TRBJ2-2, the V gene TRBV5-1; D may be TRBD1 or TRBD2 (6 bases each). The germline V and J ends were trimmed by 3 bases and 6 bases, with 18 bases remaining between them. This CDR3 comprises 16 residues. Looked up from germline, CDR1 is SGHRS and CDR2 is YFSETQ. This CDR3 reads CASSSFGQGGPGELFF. The CDR3 nucleotides are TGCGCCAGCAGCTCATTCGGCCAAGGGGGGCCCGGGGAGCTGTTTTTT.

There are many counts of this clonotype. The gene calls are TRBV28 and TRBJ2-1; perhaps TRBD2 as D (5 bases). The CDR3 covers 15 residues. The V and J ends lost 6 bases and 0 bases respectively, with 12 bases between them. CDR1 is MDHEN and CDR2 is SYDVKM in the germline V gene. The CDR3 DNA reads as TGTGCCAGCAGCGCCCCGGGGAGCTCCTACAATGAGCAGTTCTTC. Its translation is CASSAPGSSYNEQFF. Filled out from reference TRBV28 and TRBJ2-1, the complete variable domain reads DVKVTQSSRYLVKRTGEKVFLECVQDMDHENMFWYRQDPGLGLRLIYFSYDVKMKEKGDIPEGYSVSREKKERFSLILESASTNQTSMYLCASSAPGSSYNEQFFGPGTRLTVL.

The chain carries TRBV20-1 and TRBJ1-2; D not certain. CDR1 DFQATT and CDR2 SNEGSKA come from the germline V gene (reference sequence). The V end was cut by 3 bases, the J end by 6 bases, with 8 bases between. CDR3 length: 11 amino acids. CDR3 in amino acids: CSASPVNGYTF. Here the CDR3 DNA reads TGCAGTGCTAGCCCAGTTAATGGCTACACCTTC.

Points on this clonotype: The conserved closing phenylalanine or tryptophan is absent in this CDR3, likely reflecting a read error. This rearrangement joins TRBV28 to TRBJ1-4; the match to TRBD1 covers 10 bases. The CDR3 length is 16 residues. Germline V gene sequence: CDR1 MDHEN, CDR2 SYDVKM. With 2 bases clipped from V and 8 bases from J, the junction kept 8 bases outside the gene matches. The chain's CDR3 is CASSLPCGTGAEKLFC. The DNA of the CDR3 is TGTGCCAGCAGTTTACCCTGCGGGACAGGGGCAGAAAAACTGTTTTGT.

This clonotype has just a few counts. V and J are TRBV21-1 and TRBJ2-3; no check of the table's D call, TRBD2, against the DNA was made. TRBV21-1 is deemed a pseudogene. The CDR3 length is 22 residues. The CDR3 is CASSKFPPRTSGGAPITDTQYF. The CDR3, as DNA: TGTGCCAGCAGCAAATTCCCCCCCCGGACTAGCGGGGGGGCTCCCATCACAGATACGCAGTATTTT.

This clonotype was found many times. This sequence joins TRBV5-1 and TRBJ1-1, with D possibly matching TRBD1 (5 bases). This CDR3 comprises 14 residues. Trimming removed 2 bases from V and 3 bases from J, with 11 bases in between. Germline V gives CDR1 SGHRS, CDR2 YFSETQ. CDR3 bases: TGCGCCAGCAGCTTAAGGGGCTCGGACACTGAAGCTTTCTTT. It encodes CASSLRGSDTEAFF. Full variable domain (rest looked up from reference TRBV5-1 and TRBJ1-1): KAGVTQTPRYLIKTRGQQVTLSCSPISGHRSVSWYQQTPGQGLQFLFEYFSETQRNKGNFPGRFSGRQFSNSRSEMNVSTLELGDSALYLCASSLRGSDTEAFFGQGTRLTVV.

For this clonotype: The junction differs from germline at one of its ends, possibly a read error. The V call is TRBV6-5, the J call TRBJ2-1; D remains unclear. Germline CDR1 MNHEY, CDR2 SVGAGI. The CDR3 sequence is 12 residues long. The CDR3 DNA reads as TGTGCCAGCAGTTACTGGCGCAGTGAGCGGTTCTTC. Translated: CASSYWRSERFF.

This clonotype was observed a few times. The chain is built from TRBV20-1 and TRBJ1-4; D call uncertain. CDR3 length: 13 amino acids. Trimming took 4 bases from V and 7 from J, leaving 13 bases between them. CDR1 is DFQATT, CDR2 SNEGSKA, per germline (reference sequence). The CDR3 DNA reads as TGCAGTGCTAAACAGCCGAATCCTGAAAAACTGTTTTTT. It translates to CSAKQPNPEKLFF.

This clonotype came up many times. The chain links TRBV11-2 to TRBJ2-7; D unclear. V was cut by 4 bases and J by 6 bases, with 7 bases left in between. This CDR3 comprises 11 residues. Germline CDR1 and CDR2: SGHAT and FQNNGV. The CDR3 DNA sequence: TGTGCCAGCAGCTCCTTTGGCGAGCAGTACTTC. It codes for CASSSFGEQYF.

This clonotype was detected ten times or more. The chain recombines TRBV29-1 with TRBJ2-7; no clear D. Trimming pared 4 bases from V and 0 bases from J, leaving 13 bases between. The germline V gene encodes CDR1 SQVTM and CDR2 ANQGSEA. The CDR3 runs to 14 residues. CDR3 nucleotides: TGCAGCGTTGGTGGCAGTCAAGTCTCCTACGAGCAGTACTTC. It specifies CSVGGSQVSYEQYF.

The rearrangement links TRBV27 to TRBJ2-1; 11 nucleotides agree with TRBD2. The CDR3 is 19 amino acids. The J segment lost 1 base and the V segment lost 1 base, leaving 9 bases of the junction unmatched. Germline-derived CDR1 and CDR2 are MNHEY and SMNVEV (reference sequence). The CDR3 region has the DNA TGTGCCAGCAGTTTATTTGGCCTAGCGGGAGGAGGATCCTACAATGAGCAGTTCTTC. Protein sequence: CASSLFGLAGGGSYNEQFF.

Only a few counts were recorded for this clonotype. V is TRBV9 and J is TRBJ1-3; 7 bases are a match to TRBD1. CDR1 and CDR2 (germline): SGDLS, YYNGEE. The length of the CDR3 is 15 residues. The ends lost 3 bases at V and 2 bases at J; junction bases unmatched: 5. The CDR3 DNA reads TGTGCCAGCAGCGCCGGACAGGAGACTGGAAACACCATATATTTT. This translates into CASSAGQETGNTIYF.

The V and J genes are TRBV5-8 and TRBJ2-7, with D possibly being TRBD1 (6 bases). The CDR3 runs to 15 residues. Germline V CDR1 and CDR2: SGHTS, YDEGEE. V was trimmed by 3 bases and J by 7 bases, leaving 20 bases between them. The CDR3 region is CASSSLDSSYNEQYF. CDR3 bases: TGTGCCAGCAGCTCGCTGGACAGTTCCTACAATGAGCAGTACTTC.

This clonotype was observed a handful of times. A read error is possible here, since a much larger clone lies one base away. The chain links TRBV5-5 to TRBJ2-7; weak D call: TRBD1 (6 bases). The CDR3 sequence is 14 residues long. CDR1 is SGHKS and CDR2 is YYEKEE in the germline V gene (reference sequence). CDR3 DNA sequence: TGTGTCAGCAGCCCGTCCACAGGGAACTACGAGCAGTACTTC. This codes for CVSSPSTGNYEQYF.

With respect to this clonotype: This may come from a read error, since a much larger clone is one base off. The V and J genes are TRBV7-2 and TRBJ2-3; D may correspond to TRBD1 or TRBD2 (5 bases each). The CDR3 is 13 residues long. Trimming cost V 5 bases and J 10 bases, with 16 bases left between them. CDR1 SGHTA and CDR2 FQGNSA come from the germline V gene. The CDR3 loop reads CASSQSGQHAQYF. Written as DNA, the CDR3 is TGTGCCAGCAGCCAAAGCGGACAACATGCGCAGTATTTT. The full variable domain, its missing parts supplied by reference TRBV7-2 and TRBJ2-3, is GAGVSQSPSNKVTEKGKDVELRCDPISGHTALYWYRQSLGQGLEFLIYFQGNSAPDKSGLPSDRFSAERTGGSVSTLTIQRTQQEDSAVYLCASSQSGQHAQYFGPGTRLTVL.

This clonotype came up a few times. This chain links TRBV27 with TRBJ1-1; TRBD1 might be the D (6 bases). This CDR3 comprises 15 residues. Deletions cut 5 bases from V and 5 bases from J, with 18 bases between. CDR1 is MNHEY, CDR2 SMNVEV, per germline (reference sequence). The CDR3 nucleotides are TGTGCCAGCAGTAGGGGTTGGGGGGCGTTTACTGAAGCTTTCTTT. This sequence encodes CASSRGWGAFTEAFF.

This clonotype has ten or more counts. This chain joins TRBV7-2 and TRBJ2-7; D is unresolved. Germline V gives CDR1 SGHTA, CDR2 FQGNSA. Trimming pared 5 bases from V and 6 bases from J, leaving 8 bases between. The CDR3 has 11 amino acids. The CDR3 coding sequence is TGTGCCAGCAGCCTCCACTCCGAGCAGTACTTC. It translates to CASSLHSEQYF. Complete variable domain (other parts from reference TRBV7-2 and TRBJ2-7): GAGVSQSPSNKVTEKGKDVELRCDPISGHTALYWYRQSLGQGLEFLIYFQGNSAPDKSGLPSDRFSAERTGGSVSTLTIQRTQQEDSAVYLCASSLHSEQYFGPGTRLTVT.

This clonotype has a count of ten or more. The chain employs TRBV5-6 and TRBJ2-4, with unresolved D. The CDR3 runs 14 residues. The germline CDR1 and CDR2 sequences are SGHDT and YYEEEE. V was shortened by 1 base and J by 2 bases, with 7 bases between the two germline ends. The CDR3 DNA is TGTGCCAGCAGCTTGATTGAGCCCAAAAACATTCAGTACTTC. It codes for CASSLIEPKNIQYF.

Many counts were recorded for this clonotype. This sequence joins TRBV5-5 and TRBJ1-5, with 11 bases identical to TRBD1. The CDR3 length is 16 residues. Trimming took 3 bases from V and 5 from J; bases not matched to a gene: 7. The germline V gene has CDR1 SGHKS and CDR2 YYEKEE (reference sequence). The CDR3 coding sequence is TGTGCCAGCAGCTCGCGTTCGGGACAGGGGGATCAGCCCCAGCATTTT. Encoded protein: CASSSRSGQGDQPQHF.

There are many counts of this clonotype. The V and J genes are TRBV12-3 or TRBV12-4 and TRBJ2-7, with 8 bases identical to TRBD1. Germline trimming cut 3 bases from V and 6 bases from J; bases unmatched to any gene: 16. This CDR3 contains 17 residues. The CDR3 sequence is CASSFGTGDFVLSEQYF. In DNA form, the CDR3 reads TGTGCCAGCAGTTTTGGGACAGGAGATTTTGTGTTGAGCGAGCAGTACTTC.

This clonotype has a count of ten or more. This chain uses TRBV6-1 with TRBJ2-7; 9 nucleotides match TRBD1. CDR3 length: 14 amino acids. Germline V CDR1 and CDR2: MNHNS, SASEGT. J lost 2 bases, V lost 4 bases, and 3 bases had no gene match. As DNA, the CDR3 is TGTGCCAGCAGTGGCGGGACAGGGACCTACGAGCAGTACTTC. Translation: CASSGGTGTYEQYF.

A word on this clonotype: A much larger clone differs from this one at a single base, so this may be a read error. Because the CDR3's place on the DNA is in doubt, the DNA is left out and the CDR3 is given as listed by TCRdb. The chain carries TRBV27 and TRBJ1-4. Germline assignment: CDR1 MNHEY and CDR2 SMNVEV (reference sequence). The length of the CDR3 is 14 amino acids, counting both ends. The CDR3 sequence is CASILGATNEKLFF.

This clonotype was counted many times. The V call is TRBV6-5, the J call TRBJ2-7; 10 bases map to TRBD1. Looked up from germline, CDR1 is MNHEY and CDR2 is SVGAGI. This CDR3 has 16 residues. The trim removed 8 bases at V and 6 bases at J, leaving 16 bases unmatched. In DNA, the CDR3 is TGTGCCAGCGGTAGAGGGACCGGGACAGGGGAACGCGAGCAGTACTTC. Amino acids: CASGRGTGTGEREQYF.